The entry that follows covers one TCR beta chain sequence. No antigen is known for it. Base-call qualities are not available, and no considerably larger clone is one nucleotide away. PBMCs were isolated by Ficoll-Paque density gradient centrifugation. The sample belongs to a study of T-cell memory formation after mild COVID-19 listed by TCRdb under 2021. Regarding the research as a whole: TCR sequence clusters from the two donors were largely donor specific. In a couple of donors, T-cell clones that expanded and contracted after mild COVID-19 were tracked by sequencing TCRalpha and TCRbeta repertoires over time. The cohort was made up of two young adult volunteers, one female and one male, who were previously healthy.

Sequencing used an Illumina NovaSeq 6000. Using 5'RACE with constant-segment primers, TCRalpha and TCRbeta cDNA libraries were constructed, with sample barcodes and unique molecular identifiers added in the process. Trizol reagent was used to extract RNA from every sample. Library amplification was performed in two PCR steps, and a second sample barcode and Illumina TruSeq adapters were introduced in the second step. The libraries were sequenced on an Illumina NovaSeq using 2 x 150 bp paired-end reads. The study's processing was this. Demultiplexing of reads and collapsing into UMI-guided consensus sequences were performed with migec v1.2.7. Using mixcr v2.1.11, the UMI consensuses were aligned to TRA and TRB V and J templates and assembled into clonotypes. Clonotypes were classified as expanded or contracted when called significant by both edgeR and NoisET, with noise models trained on biological replicates. For edgeR calls, the thresholds were a false discovery rate-adjusted p below 0.01 and a log2 fold-change of 1. As an exploratory analysis of dynamics, max-normalized trajectories of the 1000 most abundant clonotypes were examined with PCA combined with hierarchical clustering. The CD4 or CD8 phenotype of responding clones was assigned using the separately sequenced CD4+ and CD8+ repertoires. In TCRdb, the public reads were trimmed at Q25 with fastp and aligned with MiXCR, with productive beta chains retained. Each entry is one CDR3 protein sequence, shown with its most common DNA and genes. The V and J calls reflect TCRdb's pipeline rather than the authors' work. For this sample the table gives about 180,000 distinct CDR3 sequences, of which under 20% were detected only once. The leading ten clones occupy roughly 3.9% of the sample.

General findings and caveats noted by the study authors: The study included only a couple of mild cases, and larger cohorts that include severe cases with pre-infection samples were judged to be necessary. Whether the second-wave clones peaking on day 37 were SARS-CoV-2 specific was not confirmed. Clones that contracted from day 15 to 85 showed balanced CD4/CD8 phenotypes, whereas a second wave of clones that expanded from day 15 to 37 leaned towards CD4+. Contracting CD4+ clones appeared mostly in the CM and EM memory subsets, whereas CD8+ clones were enriched in EMRA. Some responding clones were found in pre-infection memory, which suggests that pre-existing cross-reactive memory T cells took part in the SARS-CoV-2 response.

V and J are truncated by 6 bases and 4 bases respectively, leaving an intervening sequence of 18 bases. Sequences DFQATT (CDR1) and SNEGSKA (CDR2) are obtained from the germline V gene (reference sequence). From the cysteine up to the phenylalanine, the CDR3 has a length of 14 residues. Solely the CDR3 DNA is kept, with 42 bases framed from the first base. Source material: PBMCs or a T cell subset sorted from them (not recorded which). The TCR comes from a man between 18 and 35 years old who had mild COVID-19 (a few samples of this study predate the infection). The sample titles of this study are shuffled in the database, so cell type and time point are left out; the donor was told from shared clones. The chain employs TRBV20-1 and TRBJ2-5; TRBD2 is a weak D gene call, 5 bases matching. The CDR3 has the sequence CSAPPTGLRETQYF. The DNA sequence is as follows: TGCAGTGCCCCACCCACCGGACTGAGAGAGACCCAGTACTTC.